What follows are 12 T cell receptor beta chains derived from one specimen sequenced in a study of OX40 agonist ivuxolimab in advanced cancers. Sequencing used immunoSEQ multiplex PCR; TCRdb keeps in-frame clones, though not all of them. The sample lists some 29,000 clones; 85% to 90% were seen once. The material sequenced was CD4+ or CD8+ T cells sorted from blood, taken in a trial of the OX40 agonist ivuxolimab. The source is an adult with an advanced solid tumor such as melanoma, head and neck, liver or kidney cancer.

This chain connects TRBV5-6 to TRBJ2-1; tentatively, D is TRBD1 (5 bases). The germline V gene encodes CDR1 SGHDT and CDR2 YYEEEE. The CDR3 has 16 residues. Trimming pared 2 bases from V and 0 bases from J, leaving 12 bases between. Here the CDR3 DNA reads TGTGCCAGCAGCTTATTTGGGCAGGGCTCCTACAATGAGCAGTTCTTC. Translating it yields CASSLFGQGSYNEQFF.

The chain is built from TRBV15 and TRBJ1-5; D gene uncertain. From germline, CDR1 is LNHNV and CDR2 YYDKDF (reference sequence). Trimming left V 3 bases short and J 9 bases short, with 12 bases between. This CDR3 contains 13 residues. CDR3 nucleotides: TGTGCCACCAGCAGCGCCTTTATGTGGCCCCAGCATTTT. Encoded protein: CATSSAFMWPQHF. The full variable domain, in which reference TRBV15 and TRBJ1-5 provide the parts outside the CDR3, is DAMVIQNPRYQVTQFGKPVTLSCSQTLNHNVMYWYQQKSSQAPKLLFHYYDKDFNNEADTPDNFQSRRPNTSFCFLDIRSPGLGDTAMYLCATSSAFMWPQHFGDGTRLSIL.

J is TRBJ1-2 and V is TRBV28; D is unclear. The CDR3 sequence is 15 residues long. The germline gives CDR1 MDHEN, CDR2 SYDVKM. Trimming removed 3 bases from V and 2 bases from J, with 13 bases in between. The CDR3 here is CASSLHPRVNYGYTF. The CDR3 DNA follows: TGTGCCAGCAGTTTGCATCCCAGAGTAAACTATGGCTACACCTTC.

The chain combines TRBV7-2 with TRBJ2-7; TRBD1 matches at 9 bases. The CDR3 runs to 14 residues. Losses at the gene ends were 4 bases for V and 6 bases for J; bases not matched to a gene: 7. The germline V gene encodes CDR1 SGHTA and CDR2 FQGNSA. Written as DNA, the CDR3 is TGTGCCAGCAGCTGGGGGACAGGGTCTCCCGAGCAGTACTTC. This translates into CASSWGTGSPEQYF.

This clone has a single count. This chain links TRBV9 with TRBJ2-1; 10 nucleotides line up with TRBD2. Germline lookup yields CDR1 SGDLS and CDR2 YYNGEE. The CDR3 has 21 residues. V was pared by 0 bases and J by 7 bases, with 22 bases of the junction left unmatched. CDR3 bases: TGTGCCAGCAGCGTAGATTGGGTAATAGCGGGGGGCCCCACCTTACGGAATGAGCAGTTCTTC. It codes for CASSVDWVIAGGPTLRNEQFF. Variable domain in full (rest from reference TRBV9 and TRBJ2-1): DSGVTQTPKHLITATGQRVTLRCSPRSGDLSVYWYQQSLDQGLQFLIQYYNGEERAKGNILERFSAQQFPDLHSELNLSSLELGDSALYFCASSVDWVIAGGPTLRNEQFFGPGTRLTVL.

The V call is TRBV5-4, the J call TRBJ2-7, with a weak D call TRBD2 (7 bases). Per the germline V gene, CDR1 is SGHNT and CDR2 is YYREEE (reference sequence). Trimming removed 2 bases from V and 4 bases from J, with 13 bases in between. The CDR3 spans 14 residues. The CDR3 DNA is TGTGCCAGCAGCTTAGGGGGAGGGGAGTACGAGCAGTACTTC. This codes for CASSLGGGEYEQYF. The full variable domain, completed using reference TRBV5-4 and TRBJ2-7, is ETGVTQSPTHLIKTRGQQVTLRCSSQSGHNTVSWYQQALGQGPQFIFQYYREEENGRGNFPPRFSGLQFPNYSSELNVNALELDDSALYLCASSLGGGEYEQYFGPGTRLTVT.

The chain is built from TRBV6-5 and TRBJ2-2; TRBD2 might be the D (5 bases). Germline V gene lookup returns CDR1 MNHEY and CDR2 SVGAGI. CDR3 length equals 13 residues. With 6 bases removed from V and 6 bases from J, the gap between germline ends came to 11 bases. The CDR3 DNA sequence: TGTGCCAGCAGCGAGAGGGTATCCGGGGAGCTGTTTTTT. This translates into CASSERVSGELFF.

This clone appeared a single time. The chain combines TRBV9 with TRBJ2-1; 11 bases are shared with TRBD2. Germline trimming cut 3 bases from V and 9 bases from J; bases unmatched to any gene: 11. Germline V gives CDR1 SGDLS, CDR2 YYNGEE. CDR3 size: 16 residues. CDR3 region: CASSAGATSGTFEQFF. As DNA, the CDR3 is TGTGCCAGCAGCGCGGGGGCGACTAGCGGGACCTTTGAGCAGTTCTTC.

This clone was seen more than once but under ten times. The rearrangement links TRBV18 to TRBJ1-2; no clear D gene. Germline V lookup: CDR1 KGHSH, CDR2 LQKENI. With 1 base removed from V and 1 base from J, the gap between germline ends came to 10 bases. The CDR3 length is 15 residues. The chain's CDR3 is CASSPLGTSNYGYTF. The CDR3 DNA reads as TGTGCCAGCTCACCACTCGGCACAAGTAACTATGGCTACACCTTC.

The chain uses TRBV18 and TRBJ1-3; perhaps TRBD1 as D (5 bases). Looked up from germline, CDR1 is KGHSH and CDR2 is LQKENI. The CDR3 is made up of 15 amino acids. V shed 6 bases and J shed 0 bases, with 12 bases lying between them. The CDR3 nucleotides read TGTGCCAGCTCGCCCGGACAACTCTCTGGAAACACCATATATTTT. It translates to CASSPGQLSGNTIYF.

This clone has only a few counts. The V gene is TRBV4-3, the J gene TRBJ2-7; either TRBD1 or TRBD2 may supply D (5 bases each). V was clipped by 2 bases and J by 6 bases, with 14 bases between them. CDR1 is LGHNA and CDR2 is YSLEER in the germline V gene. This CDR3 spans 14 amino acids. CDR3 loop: CASSQRGTSGEQYF. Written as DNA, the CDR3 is TGCGCCAGCAGCCAAAGAGGGACCTCTGGCGAGCAGTACTTC.

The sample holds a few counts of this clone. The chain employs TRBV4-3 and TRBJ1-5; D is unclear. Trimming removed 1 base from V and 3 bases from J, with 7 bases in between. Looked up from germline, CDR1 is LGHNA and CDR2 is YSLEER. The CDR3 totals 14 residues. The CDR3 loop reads CASSQVRTNQPQHF. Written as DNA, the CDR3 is TGCGCCAGCAGCCAAGTGCGTACCAATCAGCCCCAGCATTTT.